This T cell receptor beta chain was observed in a study of beta chain features in type 1 diabetes. Study-wide points: Shorter TCRB CDR3s, moderately but significantly so, marked every one of the four CD4+ subsets in Type 1 diabetes patients.

Of note for this clone: Its matching antigen is unknown.

CD45RO/CCR7/CD25/CD127/CD95/CD27 staining was used to isolate CD4+ naive, central memory, regulatory and stem cell-like memory cells by sorting. V was clipped by 7 bases and J by 2 bases, with 18 bases between them. CDR3 length: 15 amino acids. Germline CDR1 reads WSHSY; CDR2 reads SAAADI. Expressed TCRB transcripts got sequenced, as all isolated RNA was reverse transcribed. Sequencing was performed with immunoSEQ multiplex PCR; in TCRdb, only in-frame clones are kept and a portion is missing. Altogether 65,000 to 85,000 clones are present, 45% to 50% being singletons, with the ten largest covering about 0.74%.

The source is a man in his thirties or forties with type 1 diabetes. The rearrangement uses TRBV10-2 and TRBJ2-7, with D possibly TRBD1 on 6 matching bases. Source material: central memory CD4+ T cells from blood. This CDR3 is CASMSRQGPPYEQYF. The CDR3 DNA reads TGCGCCAGCATGAGTCGGCAGGGGCCACCCTACGAGCAGTACTTC.